Below are 29 T cell receptor beta chains sequenced from a single sample in a study of patients and donors after allogeneic stem cell transplantation. One entry per CDR3 protein, called by TCRdb with MiXCR from the RT-PCR reads. The sample yields 150,000 to 200,000 distinct CDR3 sequences, around two fifths seen once. The sample taken for sequencing was blood, either unsorted or a sorted T cell fraction (not recorded which). The receptors shown here come from a human donor who was either an allogeneic HSCT recipient or a stem cell or donor lymphocyte infusion donor (not recorded which). It is not recorded whose cells these are; they may come from a transplant donor.

This clonotype was counted a few times. This sequence joins TRBV12-3 or TRBV12-4 and TRBJ2-3, with 10 positions matching TRBD2. Trimming cost V 5 bases and J 5 bases; bases outside gene matches: 13. The CDR3 has 17 amino acids. The CDR3 nucleotides read TGTGCCAGCAGTCTCCGGACTAGCGGAGCATGGGGAGATACGCAGTATTTT. Protein: CASSLRTSGAWGDTQYF.

This clonotype was detected only a few times. The V and J genes are TRBV5-1 and TRBJ2-1, with 7 bases fitting TRBD2. Trimming cost V 6 bases and J 1 base; bases outside gene matches: 10. CDR3 size: 16 residues. From germline, CDR1 is SGHRS and CDR2 YFSETQ. CDR3 bases: TGCGCCAGCATTCCCTTGGCGGGAGTATCCTACAATGAGCAGTTCTTC. Translation: CASIPLAGVSYNEQFF.

V and J are TRBV27 and TRBJ2-1; 8 bases fit TRBD1. The CDR3 consists of 13 residues. The trim removed 5 bases at V and 8 bases at J, leaving 5 bases unmatched. Looked up from germline, CDR1 is MNHEY and CDR2 is SMNVEV (reference sequence). CDR3 sequence: CASSMTGDYEQFF. In DNA form, the CDR3 reads TGTGCCAGCAGTATGACAGGGGACTATGAGCAGTTCTTC.

This clonotype has only a few counts. The rearrangement links TRBV2 to TRBJ1-5; D call uncertain. The CDR3 runs to 12 residues. Trimming pared 7 bases from V and 3 bases from J, leaving 7 bases between. Looked up from germline, CDR1 is SNHLY and CDR2 is FYNNEI. The CDR3 loop is CASNVLNQPQHF. DNA of the CDR3: TGTGCCAGCAACGTCCTCAATCAGCCCCAGCATTTT.

The chain has TRBV24-1 and TRBJ2-1; D uncertain. This CDR3 spans 15 amino acids. Per germline, CDR1 KGHDR and CDR2 SFDVKD. The V gene lost 2 bases and the J gene lost 5 bases, with 12 bases spanning the gap. This CDR3 is CATSDSSTANNEQFF. CDR3 in DNA: TGTGCCACCAGTGATTCGTCGACGGCCAACAATGAGCAGTTCTTC.

In this sample, this clonotype turned up a few times. This sequence joins TRBV12-3 or TRBV12-4 and TRBJ1-2; D not resolved. Trimming cost V 6 bases and J 4 bases, with 15 bases left between them. The CDR3 covers 14 residues. CDR3 protein: CASSLLGAGYGYTF. In DNA, the CDR3 is TGTGCCAGCAGCCTCCTCGGCGCTGGCTATGGCTACACCTTC.

This chain connects TRBV18 to TRBJ2-7; TRBD1 is a possible D gene (6 bases). Germline values: CDR1 KGHSH, CDR2 LQKENI. Deletions cut 0 bases from V and 1 base from J, with 16 bases between. The CDR3 runs to 17 residues. In nucleotides, the CDR3 is TGTGCCAGCTCACCACCGTCCAGGGGAAGTATGTCCTACGAGCAGTACTTC. Translation: CASSPPSRGSMSYEQYF.

This sequence joins TRBV12-3 or TRBV12-4 and TRBJ1-5; D might be TRBD1 (6 bases). This CDR3 is 16 amino acids long. The V end was cut by 5 bases, the J end by 9 bases, with 23 bases between. The CDR3 DNA follows: TGTGCCAGCAGTACACAGACAGGAGGGGCTACGCGGCCCCAGCATTTT. This sequence encodes CASSTQTGGATRPQHF.

The genes are TRBV10-3 and TRBJ1-2; 7 nucleotides line up with TRBD1. The CDR3 totals 12 residues. CDR1 ENHRY and CDR2 SYGVKD come from the germline V gene. The ends lost 11 bases at V and 4 bases at J; junction bases unmatched: 7. Written as DNA, the CDR3 is TGTGCCGCACTCAGGGGGAGCTATGGCTACACCTTC. The encoded protein is CAALRGSYGYTF.

This clonotype was recorded at least ten times. This chain links TRBV12-3 or TRBV12-4 with TRBJ1-2, with 8 bases matching TRBD1. The CDR3 length is 14 residues. The ends lost 4 bases at V and 4 bases at J; junction bases unmatched: 5. The CDR3 sequence is CASSSTGTGYGYTF. The CDR3 DNA follows: TGTGCCAGCAGTTCTACCGGGACAGGCTATGGCTACACCTTC.

This clonotype showed up just a few times. The chain joins TRBV29-1 to TRBJ2-5; the D is unclear. The CDR3 has 13 residues. The V gene's germline CDR1 is SQVTM and CDR2 ANQGSEA. The ends were cut back, 1 base at V and 4 bases at J, with 10 bases in the middle. CDR3: CSVEAHSPETQYF. In nucleotides, the CDR3 is TGCAGCGTTGAAGCCCATTCACCAGAGACCCAGTACTTC. The whole variable domain, filled in from reference TRBV29-1 and TRBJ2-5, reads SAVISQKPSRDICQRGTSLTIQCQVDSQVTMMFWYRQQPGQSLTLIATANQGSEATYESGFVIDKFPISRPNLTFSTLTVSNMSPEDSSIYLCSVEAHSPETQYFGPGTRLLVL.

This clonotype was counted only a few times. V is TRBV27 and J is TRBJ2-7; D gene uncertain. CDR1 MNHEY and CDR2 SMNVEV come from the germline V gene (reference sequence). With 4 bases removed from V and 2 bases from J, the gap between germline ends came to 9 bases. The CDR3 extends over 13 amino acids. The CDR3 is CASSYDATYEQYF. The CDR3 DNA reads TGTGCCAGCAGTTATGACGCAACCTACGAGCAGTACTTC.

The chain has TRBV5-1 and TRBJ1-3; tentatively, D is TRBD1 (6 bases). CDR3 length equals 17 residues. Trimming took off 0 bases at V and 2 bases at J, with 15 bases between the two ends. Germline CDR1 is SGHRS and CDR2 is YFSETQ. This chain's CDR3 is CASSLAGGRATGNTIYF. The CDR3 nucleotides are TGCGCCAGCAGCTTGGCCGGGGGCAGGGCCACTGGAAACACCATATATTTT.

This clonotype was seen more than once but under ten times. CDR3 protein: CASNSGARGVRGYTF. The DNA of the CDR3 is TGTGCCAGCAACAGCGGTGCCAGGGGTGTACGGGGCTACACCTTC. The V gene is TRBV6-2 or TRBV6-3, the J gene TRBJ1-2; D possibly corresponds to TRBD1 (6 bases). The ends were cut back, 7 bases at V and 8 bases at J, with 23 bases in the middle. CDR3 length equals 15 residues. Germline V gene lookup returns CDR1 MNHEY and CDR2 SVGEGT.

The rearrangement links TRBV2 to TRBJ1-2, with D hard to call. With 6 bases removed from V and 6 bases from J, the gap between germline ends came to 5 bases. The CDR3 sequence is 10 residues long. Per the germline V gene, CDR1 is SNHLY and CDR2 is FYNNEI. The CDR3 spells CASRLDGYTF. The CDR3 DNA sequence: TGTGCCAGCAGGTTGGATGGCTACACCTTC.

The chain joins TRBV7-9 to TRBJ2-7, with TRBD1 matching 12 bases. The V segment lost 2 bases and the J segment 5 bases; nucleotides outside the gene matches: 4. The CDR3 consists of 15 residues. CDR1 and CDR2 from the germline V gene are SEHNR and FQNEAQ (reference sequence). The CDR3 region has the DNA TGTGCCAGCAGCTTAATTGGGACAGGGGGCGACGAGCAGTACTTC. Its protein is CASSLIGTGGDEQYF.

The sample holds a few counts of this clonotype. This sequence joins TRBV20-1 and TRBJ1-5; 7 bases match TRBD1. V lost 5 bases, J lost 3 bases, and 13 bases stayed unmatched. Germline V gives CDR1 DFQATT, CDR2 SNEGSKA (reference sequence). This CDR3 spans 16 amino acids. The CDR3 loop is CSAPVPRTGINQPQHF. Written as DNA, the CDR3 is TGCAGTGCTCCTGTCCCCCGGACAGGCATCAATCAGCCCCAGCATTTT.

V usage is TRBV29-1 and J usage is TRBJ1-4; TRBD1 is a possible D gene (5 bases). The V end was cut by 3 bases, the J end by 7 bases, with 12 bases between. The germline V gene encodes CDR1 SQVTM and CDR2 ANQGSEA. The CDR3 is made up of 13 amino acids. This CDR3 is CSVEGGSVEKLFF. The CDR3 DNA reads as TGCAGCGTTGAGGGGGGGAGCGTTGAAAAACTGTTTTTT.

This sequence joins TRBV16 and TRBJ1-5, with a possible D match to TRBD1 (5 bases). Trimming stripped 2 bases from V and 3 bases from J, with 8 bases between. CDR3 length: 14 residues. CDR1 and CDR2 from the germline V gene are KGHSY and FQNENV. Here the CDR3 DNA reads TGTGCCAGCAGCCAAGGGGGGATCAATCAGCCCCAGCATTTT. Its protein product is CASSQGGINQPQHF. Based on the CDR3 plus reference TRBV16 and TRBJ1-5, the full variable domain is GEEVAQTPKHLVRGEGQKAKLYCAPIKGHSYVFWYQQVLKNEFKFLISFQNENVFDETGMPKERFSAKCLPNSPCSLEIQATKLEDSAVYFCASSQGGINQPQHFGDGTRLSIL.

This clonotype was detected only a few times. This chain uses TRBV6-5 with TRBJ2-7, with 9 bases matching TRBD2. Germline V lookup: CDR1 MNHEY, CDR2 SVGAGI. This CDR3 is built from 15 residues. The trim removed 6 bases at V and 2 bases at J, leaving 8 bases unmatched. The CDR3 sequence is CASRFTSGLAYEQYF. The CDR3 region has the DNA TGTGCCAGCAGATTTACTAGCGGGCTTGCCTACGAGCAGTACTTC.

V and J are TRBV20-1 and TRBJ2-7, with D maybe TRBD1 (6 bases). The germline CDR1 and CDR2 sequences are DFQATT and SNEGSKA (reference sequence). CDR3 length: 17 residues. Between the trimmed V and J ends, which lost 0 bases and 3 bases, there was a span of 21 bases. CDR3 region: CSARDLFRQGSIYEQYF. CDR3 DNA sequence: TGCAGTGCTAGAGATCTTTTTAGGCAGGGGAGCATCTACGAGCAGTACTTC.

This clonotype was seen only a few times. The chain recombines TRBV11-2 with TRBJ1-1; the match to TRBD1 covers 9 bases. The CDR3 totals 13 residues. CDR1 and CDR2 (germline): SGHAT, FQNNGV. V lost 5 bases and J lost 6; bases outside the gene matches: 4. The CDR3 protein is CASSATGGPEAFF. The CDR3 DNA reads as TGTGCCAGCAGCGCGACAGGGGGGCCTGAAGCTTTCTTT.

This clonotype was recorded many times. This chain uses TRBV5-1 with TRBJ2-2, with TRBD2 matching 7 bases. The germline CDR1 and CDR2 sequences are SGHRS and YFSETQ. CDR3 length: 17 residues. V trimming: 3 bases; J trimming: 2 bases; junction bases outside the gene matches: 10. CDR3 loop: CASSWPREATNTGELFF. The CDR3 DNA follows: TGCGCCAGCAGCTGGCCCCGGGAGGCGACAAACACCGGGGAGCTGTTTTTT.

This clonotype has just a few counts. The chain has TRBV20-1 and TRBJ1-2; TRBD1 matches 9 bases. Trimming at V came to 2 bases and at J to 7 bases, leaving 5 bases not matched to a gene. CDR3 length: 13 residues. CDR1 is DFQATT, CDR2 SNEGSKA, per germline (reference sequence). In DNA form, the CDR3 reads TGCAGTGCTAGAAGGGGACAGGGTAGTGGCTACACCTTC. Its protein is CSARRGQGSGYTF.

This clonotype came up a few times. CDR3 nucleotides: TGTGCCAGCAGTCCGCCCCGTTACGAGCAGTACTTC. Its protein product is CASSPPRYEQYF. The V call is TRBV28, the J call TRBJ2-7; no definite D call. Deletions cut 5 bases from V and 4 bases from J, with 9 bases between. Germline V gives CDR1 MDHEN, CDR2 SYDVKM. This CDR3 has 12 amino acids.

The chain is built from TRBV25-1 and TRBJ1-1; D gene uncertain. The germline gives CDR1 MGHDK, CDR2 SYGVNS. The CDR3 runs 11 residues. The ends were cut back, 5 bases at V and 6 bases at J, with 7 bases in the middle. The CDR3 spells CASSFKAEAFF. CDR3 DNA sequence: TGTGCCAGCAGTTTTAAAGCTGAAGCTTTCTTT. Variable domain in full (rest from reference TRBV25-1 and TRBJ1-1): EADIYQTPRYLVIGTGKKITLECSQTMGHDKMYWYQQDPGMELHLIHYSYGVNSTEKGDLSSESTVSRIRTEHFPLTLESARPSHTSQYLCASSFKAEAFFGQGTRLTVV.

This clonotype was seen a few times. CDR3 sequence reads: CASTPTGGRNQPQHF. CDR3 sequence (DNA): TGTGCCAGCACCCCGACAGGGGGCCGAAATCAGCCCCAGCATTTT. The V and J genes are TRBV27 and TRBJ1-5; 10 positions match TRBD1. Germline loops: CDR1 MNHEY, CDR2 SMNVEV (reference sequence). The CDR3 has 15 amino acids. After removal of 7 bases from V and 4 bases from J, the junction contained 7 bases not matched to a gene.

The chain carries TRBV5-1 and TRBJ2-1; TRBD2 matches 8 bases. Germline CDR1 reads SGHRS; CDR2 reads YFSETQ. This CDR3 spans 14 amino acids. Trimming at V came to 7 bases and at J to 8 bases, leaving 11 bases not matched to a gene. The DNA of the CDR3 is TGCGCCAGCGAACGACTAGCGAGAGGCGATGAGCAGTTCTTC. It encodes CASERLARGDEQFF.

The chain has TRBV9 and TRBJ2-1; D could derive from TRBD1 or TRBD2 (6 bases each). Trimming took off 3 bases at V and 6 bases at J, with 16 bases between the two ends. CDR1 is SGDLS and CDR2 is YYNGEE in the germline V gene. The CDR3 has 15 amino acids. The CDR3 region has the DNA TGTGCCAGCAGCGCGGGACACGGGGGAGGCAATGAGCAGTTCTTC. Protein product: CASSAGHGGGNEQFF.